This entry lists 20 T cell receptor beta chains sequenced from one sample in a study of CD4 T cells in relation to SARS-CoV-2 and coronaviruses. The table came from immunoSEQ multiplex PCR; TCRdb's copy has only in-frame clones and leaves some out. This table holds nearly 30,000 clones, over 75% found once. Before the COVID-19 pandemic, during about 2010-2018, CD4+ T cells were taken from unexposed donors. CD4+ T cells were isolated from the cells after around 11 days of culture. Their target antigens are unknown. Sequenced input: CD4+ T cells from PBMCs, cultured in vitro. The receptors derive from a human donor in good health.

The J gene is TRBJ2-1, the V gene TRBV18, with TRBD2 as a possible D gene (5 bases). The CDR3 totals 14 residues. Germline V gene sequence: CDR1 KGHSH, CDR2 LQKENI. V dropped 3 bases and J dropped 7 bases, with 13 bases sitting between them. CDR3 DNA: TGTGCCAGCTCACCGGACTGGGCTTCGAATGAGCAGTTCTTC. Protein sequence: CASSPDWASNEQFF.

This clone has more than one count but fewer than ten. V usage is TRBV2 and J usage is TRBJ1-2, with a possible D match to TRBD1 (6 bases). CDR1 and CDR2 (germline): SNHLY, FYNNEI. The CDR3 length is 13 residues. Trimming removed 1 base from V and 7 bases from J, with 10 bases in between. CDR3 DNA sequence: TGTGCCAGCAGTGAAGGGTGGGGGGCTGGCTACACCTTC. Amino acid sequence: CASSEGWGAGYTF.

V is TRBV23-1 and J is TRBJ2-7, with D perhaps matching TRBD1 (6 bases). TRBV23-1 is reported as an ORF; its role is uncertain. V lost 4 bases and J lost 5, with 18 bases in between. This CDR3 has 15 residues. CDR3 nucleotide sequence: TGCGCCAGCAGTCGGCGTGGGCAGGGGATCCACGAGCAGTACTTC. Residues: CASSRRGQGIHEQYF.

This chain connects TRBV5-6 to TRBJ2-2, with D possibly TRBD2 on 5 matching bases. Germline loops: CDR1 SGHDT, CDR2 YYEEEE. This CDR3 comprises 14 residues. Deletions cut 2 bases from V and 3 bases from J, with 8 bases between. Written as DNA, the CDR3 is TGTGCCAGCAGCTTCGGGGTCGACACCGGGGAGCTGTTTTTT. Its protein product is CASSFGVDTGELFF. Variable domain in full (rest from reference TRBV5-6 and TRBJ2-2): DAGVTQSPTHLIKTRGQQVTLRCSPKSGHDTVSWYQQALGQGPQFIFQYYEEEERQRGNFPDRFSGHQFPNYSSELNVNALLLGDSALYLCASSFGVDTGELFFGEGSRLTVL.

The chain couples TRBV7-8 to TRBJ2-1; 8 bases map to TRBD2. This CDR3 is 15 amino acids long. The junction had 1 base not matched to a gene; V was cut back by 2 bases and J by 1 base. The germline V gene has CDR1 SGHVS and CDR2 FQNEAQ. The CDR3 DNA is TGTGCCAGCAGCTTACGCGGGGGGTCCTACAATGAGCAGTTCTTC. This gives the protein CASSLRGGSYNEQFF.

The CDR3 is CASSLGANYGYTF. The CDR3 bases are TGTGCCAGCAGTTTAGGGGCTAACTATGGCTACACCTTC. The V and J genes are TRBV12-3 or TRBV12-4 and TRBJ1-2; D remains unclear. V was trimmed by 1 base and J by 0 bases, leaving 3 bases between them. This CDR3 has 13 residues.

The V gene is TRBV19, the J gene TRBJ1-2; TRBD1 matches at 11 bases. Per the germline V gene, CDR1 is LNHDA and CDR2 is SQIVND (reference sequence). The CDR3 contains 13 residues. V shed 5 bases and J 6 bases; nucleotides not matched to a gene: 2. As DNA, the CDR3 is TGTGCCAGTAGTGCGGGACAGGGGGATGGCTACACCTTC. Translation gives CASSAGQGDGYTF.

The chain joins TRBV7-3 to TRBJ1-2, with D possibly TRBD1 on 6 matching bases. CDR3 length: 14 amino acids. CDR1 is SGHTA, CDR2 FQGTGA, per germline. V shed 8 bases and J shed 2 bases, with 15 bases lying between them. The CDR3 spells CASSPDSSNYGYTF. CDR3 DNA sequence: TGTGCCAGCTCCCCGGACAGTTCGAACTATGGCTACACCTTC. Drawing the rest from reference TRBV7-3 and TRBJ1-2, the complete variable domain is GAGVSQTPSNKVTEKGKYVELRCDPISGHTALYWYRQSLGQGPEFLIYFQGTGAADDSGLPNDRFFAVRPEGSVSTLKIQRTERGDSAVYLCASSPDSSNYGYTFGSGTRLTVV.

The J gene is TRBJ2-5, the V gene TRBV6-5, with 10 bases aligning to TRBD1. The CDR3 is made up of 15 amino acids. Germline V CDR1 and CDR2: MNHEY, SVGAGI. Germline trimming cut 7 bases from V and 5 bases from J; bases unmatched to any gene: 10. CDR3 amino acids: CASTRVTGGRETQYF. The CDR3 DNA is TGTGCCAGCACCCGGGTGACAGGGGGCAGGGAGACCCAGTACTTC.

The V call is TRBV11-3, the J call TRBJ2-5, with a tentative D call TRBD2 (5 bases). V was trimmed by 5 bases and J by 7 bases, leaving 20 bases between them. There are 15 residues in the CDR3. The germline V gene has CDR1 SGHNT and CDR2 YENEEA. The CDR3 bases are TGTGCCAGCAGCCGCCCGCGGGTCCTAACGGGGACCCAGTACTTC. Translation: CASSRPRVLTGTQYF. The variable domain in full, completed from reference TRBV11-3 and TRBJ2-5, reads EAGVVQSPRYKIIEKKQPVAFWCNPISGHNTLYWYLQNLGQGPELLIRYENEEAVDDSQLPKDRFSAERLKGVDSTLKIQPAELGDSAVYLCASSRPRVLTGTQYFGPGTRLLVL.

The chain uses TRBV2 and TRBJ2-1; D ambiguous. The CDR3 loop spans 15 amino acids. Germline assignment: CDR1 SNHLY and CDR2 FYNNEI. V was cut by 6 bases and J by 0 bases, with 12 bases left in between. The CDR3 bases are TGTGCCAGCAGCGGCGTTGCAGGCTCCTACAATGAGCAGTTCTTC. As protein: CASSGVAGSYNEQFF.

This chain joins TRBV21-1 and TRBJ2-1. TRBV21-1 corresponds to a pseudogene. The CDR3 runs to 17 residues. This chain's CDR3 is CASSKTIHRTIYNEQFF. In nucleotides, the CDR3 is TGTGCCAGCAGCAAGACTATACACAGGACGATATACAATGAGCAGTTCTTC.

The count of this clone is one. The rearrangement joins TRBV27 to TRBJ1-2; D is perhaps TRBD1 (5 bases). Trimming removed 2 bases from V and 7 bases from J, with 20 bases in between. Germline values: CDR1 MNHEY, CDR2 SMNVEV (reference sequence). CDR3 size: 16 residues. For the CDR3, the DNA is TGTGCCAGCAGTTTAGGGGTGGGATCAGGGTTGGCTGGCTACACCTTC. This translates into CASSLGVGSGLAGYTF.

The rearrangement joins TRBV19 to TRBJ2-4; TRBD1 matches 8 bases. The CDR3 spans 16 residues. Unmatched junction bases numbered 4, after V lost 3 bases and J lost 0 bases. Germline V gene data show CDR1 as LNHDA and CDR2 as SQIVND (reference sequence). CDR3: CASSIGRGLAKNIQYF. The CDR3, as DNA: TGTGCCAGTAGTATTGGCAGGGGGCTAGCCAAAAACATTCAGTACTTC.

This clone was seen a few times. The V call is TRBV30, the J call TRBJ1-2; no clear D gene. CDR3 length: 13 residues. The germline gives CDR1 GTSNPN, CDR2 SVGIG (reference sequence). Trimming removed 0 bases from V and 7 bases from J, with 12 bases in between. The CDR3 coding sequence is TGTGCCTGGAGTGTACTCTCCGGGAGTGGCTACACCTTC. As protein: CAWSVLSGSGYTF.

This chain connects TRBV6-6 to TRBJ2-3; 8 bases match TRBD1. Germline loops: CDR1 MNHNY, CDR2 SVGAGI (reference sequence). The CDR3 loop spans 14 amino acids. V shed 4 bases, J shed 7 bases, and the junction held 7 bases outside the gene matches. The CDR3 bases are TGTGCCAGCAGTTCGACAGGGGTTTCAAATACGCAGTATTTT. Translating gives CASSSTGVSNTQYF.

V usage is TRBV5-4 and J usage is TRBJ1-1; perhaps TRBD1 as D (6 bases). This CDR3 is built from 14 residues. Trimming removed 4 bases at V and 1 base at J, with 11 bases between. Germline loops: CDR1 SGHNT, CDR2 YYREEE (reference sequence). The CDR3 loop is CASSTDRTNTEAFF. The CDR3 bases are TGTGCCAGCAGCACCGACAGGACGAACACTGAAGCTTTCTTT. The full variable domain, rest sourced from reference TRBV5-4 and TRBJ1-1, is ETGVTQSPTHLIKTRGQQVTLRCSSQSGHNTVSWYQQALGQGPQFIFQYYREEENGRGNFPPRFSGLQFPNYSSELNVNALELDDSALYLCASSTDRTNTEAFFGQGTRLTVV.

In DNA form, the CDR3 reads TGTGCCAGTAGTAGACAGTATAGCAATCAGCCCCAGCATTTT. As protein: CASSRQYSNQPQHF. V is TRBV19 and J is TRBJ1-5; maybe TRBD1 (5 bases). Trimming took 4 bases from V and 0 from J, leaving 7 bases between them. This CDR3 region has 14 residues. Germline V gene lookup returns CDR1 LNHDA and CDR2 SQIVND (reference sequence).

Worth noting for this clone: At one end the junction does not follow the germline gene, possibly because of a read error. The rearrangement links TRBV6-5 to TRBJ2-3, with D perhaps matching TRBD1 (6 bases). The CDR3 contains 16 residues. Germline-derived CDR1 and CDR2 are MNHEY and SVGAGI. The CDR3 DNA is TGTGCCAGCAGTAACTCCGGGACAACCATTATTGATACGCAGTATTTT. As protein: CASSNSGTTIIDTQYF.

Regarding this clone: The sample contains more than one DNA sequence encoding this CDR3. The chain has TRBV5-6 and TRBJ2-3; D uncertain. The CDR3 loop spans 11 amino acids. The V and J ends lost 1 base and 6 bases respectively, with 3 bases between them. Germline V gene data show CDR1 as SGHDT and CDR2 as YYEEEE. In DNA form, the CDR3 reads TGTGCCAGCAGCTTGACGGATACGCAGTATTTT. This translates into CASSLTDTQYF. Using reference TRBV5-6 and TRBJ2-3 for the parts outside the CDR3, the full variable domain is DAGVTQSPTHLIKTRGQQVTLRCSPKSGHDTVSWYQQALGQGPQFIFQYYEEEERQRGNFPDRFSGHQFPNYSSELNVNALLLGDSALYLCASSLTDTQYFGPGTRLTVL.